This TCR beta chain was captured by sequencing in a study of OX40 agonist ivuxolimab in advanced cancers. Study summary: Ivuxolimab, an antibody acting as an agonist of OX40 (CD134), was used to treat patients. There were three patients with partial responses, one having hepatocellular carcinoma and two cutaneous melanoma. Overall study results and limits: Relative to CD4+ cells, CD8+ T cells on average had more expanded clones.

Germline lookup yields CDR1 SGHNT and CDR2 YYREEE (reference sequence). The length of the CDR3 is 14 residues. Between the trimmed V and J ends, which lost 4 bases and 0 bases, there was a span of 8 bases. This clone was picked up a small number of times. Its cognate antigen is unknown. The method was immunoSEQ multiplex PCR; TCRdb's version includes in-frame clones alone and lacks a portion of them. The table has tens of thousands of clones, 75% to 85% seen once. V usage is TRBV5-4 and J usage is TRBJ1-5; D ambiguous. This sample comprised CD4+ or CD8+ T cells sorted from blood, obtained in a trial of the OX40 agonist ivuxolimab. This TCR was recovered from an adult with an advanced solid tumor such as melanoma, head and neck, liver or kidney cancer. The CDR3 loop is CASSSTGSNQPQHF. The CDR3 DNA sequence: TGTGCCAGCAGCAGTACGGGTAGCAATCAGCCCCAGCATTTT.